This T cell receptor beta chain was sequenced during a study of human T cells and chemical hapten exposure. General study results and limits: There was alopecia in the donors, so their immune response may differ from that of healthy people. The study found expanded TCRs formed significantly more large CDR3 similarity clusters than controls.

This clonotype was picked up a small number of times. What it binds is unknown. Stated time point: patch test 2, 6 weeks after DPC sensitization. Treatment given: therapeutic diphenylcyclopropenone sensitization with weekly scalp DPC. Donors were 18 to 70-year-old alopecia patients suitable for DPC. In the original analysis: Sample TCR counts, which ranged from about 20,000 to 700,000, had a median of 95,638. TCRdb used MiXCR to reprocess the RACE reads, holding one entry per CDR3 protein. What appears here as the V and J calls and clone size reflects TCRdb's work, not the paper's. This table holds tens of thousands of distinct CDR3 sequences, roughly 10% found once. The TCR was taken from a young man with alopecia areata. Some clones in this sample may be carry-over from other donors' samples. This specimen was whole blood, taken in connection with sensitization to the hapten diphenylcyclopropenone (DPC).

The CDR3 sequence is CSVEGTGGYNEQFF. Written as DNA, the CDR3 is TGCAGCGTTGAAGGGACAGGAGGATACAATGAGCAGTTCTTC. The chain is built from TRBV29-1 and TRBJ2-1; 7 bases agree with TRBD1. The germline CDR1 and CDR2 sequences are SQVTM and ANQGSEA. CDR3 length: 14 amino acids. V dropped 1 base and J dropped 4; count of bases not matched to a gene: 4.